This entry lists 17 T cell receptor beta chains sequenced from one sample in a study of CD8 T cells in ankylosing spondylitis. TCRdb processed the 5' RACE reads anew with MiXCR; each CDR3 protein has one entry. The table records 230,000 or so distinct CDR3 sequences, roughly a quarter of them present only once. The material sequenced was blood, either unsorted or a sorted T cell fraction (not recorded which). The receptors derive from a male donor with ankylosing spondylitis or in good health (not recorded which).

The rearrangement links TRBV9 to TRBJ2-3, with a possible D match to TRBD1 (6 bases). This CDR3 is 13 amino acids long. The germline V gene encodes CDR1 SGDLS and CDR2 YYNGEE. Trimming removed 3 bases from V and 4 bases from J, with 9 bases in between. CDR3 sequence (DNA): TGTGCCAGCAGCGGACAGGTCTCAGATACGCAGTATTTT. Its translation is CASSGQVSDTQYF.

This clonotype was observed a few times. V usage is TRBV20-1 and J usage is TRBJ2-3; weak D call: TRBD2 (7 bases). With 8 bases removed from V and 6 bases from J, the gap between germline ends came to 18 bases. Per the germline V gene, CDR1 is DFQATT and CDR2 is SNEGSKA (reference sequence). CDR3 length: 13 amino acids. The CDR3 loop reads CSLVGGAMDTQYF. The DNA of the CDR3 is TGCAGTCTAGTGGGGGGGGCTATGGATACGCAGTATTTT.

The J gene is TRBJ2-7, the V gene TRBV5-1; no clear D. Germline V gene lookup returns CDR1 SGHRS and CDR2 YFSETQ. The ends were cut back, 3 bases at V and 5 bases at J, with 6 bases in the middle. CDR3 length equals 11 residues. CDR3 coding DNA: TGCGCCAGCAGCTGGGCTGACGAGCAGTACTTC. Its translation is CASSWADEQYF. Full variable domain (rest looked up from reference TRBV5-1 and TRBJ2-7): KAGVTQTPRYLIKTRGQQVTLSCSPISGHRSVSWYQQTPGQGLQFLFEYFSETQRNKGNFPGRFSGRQFSNSRSEMNVSTLELGDSALYLCASSWADEQYFGPGTRLTVT.

This clonotype occurred many times. This chain connects TRBV25-1 to TRBJ1-4; a possible D gene is TRBD1 (5 bases). Germline V lookup: CDR1 MGHDK, CDR2 SYGVNS. The CDR3 consists of 14 residues. V dropped 11 bases and J dropped 0 bases, with 13 bases sitting between them. The CDR3 nucleotides are TGTGCCGCTCGAGGGACTGCAACTAATGAAAAACTGTTTTTT. This gives the protein CAARGTATNEKLFF.

V gene TRBV6-6 combines with J gene TRBJ2-7, with D unclear. The CDR3 length is 12 residues. Germline V CDR1 and CDR2: MNHNY, SVGAGI (reference sequence). The ends were cut back, 8 bases at V and 2 bases at J, with 10 bases in the middle. This CDR3 reads CASASRTYEQYF. The DNA for the CDR3 is TGTGCCAGCGCGAGCAGAACCTACGAGCAGTACTTC.

This clonotype appeared many times. The chain links TRBV7-9 to TRBJ2-7; D perhaps matches TRBD1 (5 bases). CDR3 length: 15 residues. Per germline, CDR1 SEHNR and CDR2 FQNEAQ (reference sequence). Deletions cut 5 bases from V and 5 bases from J, with 19 bases between. The CDR3 loop is CASSPPGSRFHEQYF. CDR3 sequence (DNA): TGTGCCAGCAGCCCCCCAGGGTCAAGGTTCCACGAGCAGTACTTC.

In this sample, this clonotype turned up many times. The chain links TRBV20-1 to TRBJ1-5; D uncertain. With 0 bases removed from V and 3 bases from J, the gap between germline ends came to 9 bases. The CDR3 is 14 residues long. The germline gives CDR1 DFQATT, CDR2 SNEGSKA (reference sequence). The CDR3 sequence is CSARDLTPNQPQHF. The CDR3 DNA reads as TGCAGTGCTAGAGATTTGACGCCCAATCAGCCCCAGCATTTT.

CDR3 protein: CAGEEWGEVDYGYTF. Here the CDR3 DNA reads TGCGCGGGAGAAGAGTGGGGGGAGGTGGACTATGGCTACACCTTC. V is TRBV10-1 and J is TRBJ1-2, with D perhaps matching TRBD1 (5 bases). From germline, CDR1 is WNHNN and CDR2 SYGVQD (reference sequence). This CDR3 comprises 15 residues.

This clonotype was observed at least ten times. The genes are TRBV6-5 and TRBJ2-7, with D perhaps TRBD1 or TRBD2 (6 bases each). The CDR3 length is 15 residues. The germline V gene encodes CDR1 MNHEY and CDR2 SVGAGI. V lost 2 bases and J 2 bases, leaving 13 bases between the germline ends. The CDR3 coding sequence is TGTGCCAGCAGTTACGCGGGGACATCTACCTACGAGCAGTACTTC. Its protein product is CASSYAGTSTYEQYF.

There are a few counts of this clonotype. The V call is TRBV5-1, the J call TRBJ2-6; unclear D gene. The CDR3 is 17 residues long. The V and J ends lost 0 bases and 0 bases respectively, with 10 bases between them. The V gene's germline CDR1 is SGHRS and CDR2 YFSETQ. DNA for the CDR3: TGCGCCAGCAGCTTGGGTCCCAGCAACTCTGGGGCCAACGTCCTGACTTTC. Protein: CASSLGPSNSGANVLTF.

This clonotype occurred a few times. The CDR3 loop reads CSVGHAGEQYF. CDR3 nucleotides: TGCAGCGTTGGCCACGCGGGGGAGCAGTACTTC. J is TRBJ2-7 and V is TRBV29-1; a weak D match, TRBD2 (6 bases). Germline CDR1 is SQVTM and CDR2 is ANQGSEA. V shed 4 bases and J shed 7 bases, with 11 bases lying between them. CDR3 length equals 11 residues.

This clonotype was recorded a few times. V gene TRBV20-1 combines with J gene TRBJ1-4; 7 bases fit TRBD1. This CDR3 has 14 amino acids. CDR1 DFQATT and CDR2 SNEGSKA come from the germline V gene (reference sequence). V lost 6 bases and J lost 4; bases outside the gene matches: 8. The CDR3 DNA sequence: TGCAGTGCCGCGGGACAGAGCCATAATGAAAAACTGTTTTTT. Its translation: CSAAGQSHNEKLFF.

This clonotype was observed a few times. The V and J genes are TRBV6-1 and TRBJ2-7, with D perhaps being TRBD1 or TRBD2 (5 bases each). V lost 7 bases to trimming and J lost 1 base, with 17 bases between them. The CDR3 loop spans 15 amino acids. Germline lookup yields CDR1 MNHNS and CDR2 SASEGT. CDR3: CASTTAGTQSYEQYF. CDR3 sequence (DNA): TGTGCCAGCACTACTGCCGGGACCCAGTCCTACGAGCAGTACTTC.

V usage is TRBV12-2 and J usage is TRBJ1-5; the tabulated D call, TRBD1, remains unverified against the DNA. TRBV12-2 is reported as a pseudogene. This CDR3 contains 13 residues. In DNA form, the CDR3 reads TGTGCAAGTCGCGCAGGGTATTATCAGCCCCAGCATTTT. Translated: CASRAGYYQPQHF.

A few counts support this clonotype. The chain carries TRBV6-5 and TRBJ2-5; D uncertain. The CDR3 extends over 12 amino acids. Looked up from germline, CDR1 is MNHEY and CDR2 is SVGAGI. V lost 0 bases to trimming and J lost 7 bases, with 6 bases between them. The CDR3 region has the DNA TGTGCCAGCAGTTACTCGACGGGGACCCAGTACTTC. Its protein product is CASSYSTGTQYF.

At least ten counts were recorded for this clonotype. V gene TRBV29-1 combines with J gene TRBJ1-1; D is unresolved. This CDR3 contains 13 residues. The V and J ends lost 1 base and 7 bases respectively, with 13 bases between them. Germline V gene lookup returns CDR1 SQVTM and CDR2 ANQGSEA. For the CDR3, the DNA is TGCAGCGTTGAAGTTGTGGTAGAGGGTGAAGCTTTCTTT. Protein sequence: CSVEVVVEGEAFF.

There are a few counts of this clonotype. The CDR3 DNA reads TGCGCCAGCAGCAGAGGGGACAGAGAGCAAGAGACCCAGTACTTC. Amino acids: CASSRGDREQETQYF. The gene calls are TRBV5-1 and TRBJ2-5; 7 bases are a match to TRBD1. Trimming at V came to 4 bases and at J to 2 bases, leaving 8 bases not matched to a gene. The CDR3 extends over 15 amino acids. In germline, CDR1 is SGHRS, CDR2 YFSETQ.